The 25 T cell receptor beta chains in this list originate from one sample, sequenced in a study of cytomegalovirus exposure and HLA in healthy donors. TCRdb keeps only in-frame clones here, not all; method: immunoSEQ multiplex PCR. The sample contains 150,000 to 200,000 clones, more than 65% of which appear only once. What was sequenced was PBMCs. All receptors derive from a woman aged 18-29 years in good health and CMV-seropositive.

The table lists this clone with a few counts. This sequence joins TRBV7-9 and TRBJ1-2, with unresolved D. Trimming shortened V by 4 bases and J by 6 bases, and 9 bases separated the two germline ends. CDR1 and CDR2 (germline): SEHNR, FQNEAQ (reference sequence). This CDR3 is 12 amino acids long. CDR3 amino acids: CASSSGPNGYTF. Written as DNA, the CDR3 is TGTGCCAGCAGCTCAGGTCCTAATGGCTACACCTTC.

The CDR3 DNA reads TGTGCCAGTAGCCCGCAGACTGCCGCCGGGGAGCTGTTTTTT. Protein sequence: CASSPQTAAGELFF. The chain joins TRBV19 to TRBJ2-2, with no clear D. The CDR3 loop spans 14 amino acids. Trimming stripped 6 bases from V and 6 bases from J, with 14 bases between. The germline gives CDR1 LNHDA, CDR2 SQIVND (reference sequence).

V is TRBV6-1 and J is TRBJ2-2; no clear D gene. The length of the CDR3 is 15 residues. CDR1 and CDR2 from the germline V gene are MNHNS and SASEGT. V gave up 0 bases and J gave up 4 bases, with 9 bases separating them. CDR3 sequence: CASSEAFRVTGELFF. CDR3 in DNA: TGTGCCAGCAGTGAAGCGTTTCGGGTCACCGGGGAGCTGTTTTTT.

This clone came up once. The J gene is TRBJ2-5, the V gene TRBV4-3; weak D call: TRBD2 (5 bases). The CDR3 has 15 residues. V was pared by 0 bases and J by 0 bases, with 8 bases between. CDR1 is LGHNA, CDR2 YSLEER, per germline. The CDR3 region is CASSQDWRNQETQYF. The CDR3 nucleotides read TGCGCCAGCAGCCAAGATTGGAGGAACCAAGAGACCCAGTACTTC.

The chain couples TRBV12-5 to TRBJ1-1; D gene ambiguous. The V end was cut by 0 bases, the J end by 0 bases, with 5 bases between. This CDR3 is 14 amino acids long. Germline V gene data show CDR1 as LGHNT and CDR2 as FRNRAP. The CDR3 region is CASGLVNMNTEAFF. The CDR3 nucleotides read TGTGCTAGTGGTTTGGTTAACATGAACACTGAAGCTTTCTTT. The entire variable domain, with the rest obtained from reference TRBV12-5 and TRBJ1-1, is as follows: DARVTQTPRHKVTEMGQEVTMRCQPILGHNTVFWYRQTMMQGLELLAYFRNRAPLDDSGMPKDRFSAEMPDATLATLKIQPSEPRDSAVYFCASGLVNMNTEAFFGQGTRLTVV.

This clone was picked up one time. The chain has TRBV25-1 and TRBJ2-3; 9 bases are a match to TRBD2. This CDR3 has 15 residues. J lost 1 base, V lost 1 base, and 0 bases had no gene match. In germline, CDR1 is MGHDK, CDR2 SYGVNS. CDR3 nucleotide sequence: TGTGCCAGCAGTGAATGGACTAGCGGCACAGATACGCAGTATTTT. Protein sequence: CASSEWTSGTDTQYF.

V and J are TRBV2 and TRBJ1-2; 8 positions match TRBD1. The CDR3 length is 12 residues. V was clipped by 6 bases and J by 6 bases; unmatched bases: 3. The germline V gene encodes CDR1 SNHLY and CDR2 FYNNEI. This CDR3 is CASRRQGHGYTF. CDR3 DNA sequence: TGTGCCAGCAGACGACAGGGGCATGGCTACACCTTC.

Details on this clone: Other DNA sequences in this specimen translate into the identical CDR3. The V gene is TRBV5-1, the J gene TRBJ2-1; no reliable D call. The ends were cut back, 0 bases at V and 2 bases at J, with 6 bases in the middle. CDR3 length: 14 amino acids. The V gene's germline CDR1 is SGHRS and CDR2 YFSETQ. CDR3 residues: CASSLEPTYNEQFF. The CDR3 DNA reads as TGCGCCAGCAGCTTGGAGCCAACCTACAATGAGCAGTTCTTC.

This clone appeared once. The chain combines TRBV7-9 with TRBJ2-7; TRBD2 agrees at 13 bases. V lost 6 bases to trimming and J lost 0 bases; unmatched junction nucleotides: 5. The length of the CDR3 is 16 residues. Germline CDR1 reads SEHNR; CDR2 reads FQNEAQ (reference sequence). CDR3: CASSFGLAGDSYEQYF. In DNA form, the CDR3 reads TGTGCCAGCAGTTTCGGACTAGCGGGGGACTCCTACGAGCAGTACTTC.

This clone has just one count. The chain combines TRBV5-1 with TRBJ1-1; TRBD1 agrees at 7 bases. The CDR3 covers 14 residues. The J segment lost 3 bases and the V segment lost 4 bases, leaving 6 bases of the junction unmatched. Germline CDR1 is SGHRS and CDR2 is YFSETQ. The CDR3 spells CASSLEQGDTEAFF. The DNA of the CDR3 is TGCGCCAGCAGCCTGGAGCAGGGGGACACTGAAGCTTTCTTT.

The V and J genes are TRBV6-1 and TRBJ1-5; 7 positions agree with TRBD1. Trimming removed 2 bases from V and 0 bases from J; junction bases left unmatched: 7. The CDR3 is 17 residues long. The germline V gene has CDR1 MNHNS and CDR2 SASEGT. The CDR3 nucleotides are TGTGCCAGCAGTGAAATAGCAGGGGGTTATAGCAATCAGCCCCAGCATTTT. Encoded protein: CASSEIAGGYSNQPQHF.

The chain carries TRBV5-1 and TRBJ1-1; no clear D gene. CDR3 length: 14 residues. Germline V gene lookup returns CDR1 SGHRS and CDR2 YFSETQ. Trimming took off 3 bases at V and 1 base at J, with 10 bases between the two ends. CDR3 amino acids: CASSWVQTNTEAFF. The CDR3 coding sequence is TGCGCCAGCAGCTGGGTACAGACGAACACTGAAGCTTTCTTT.

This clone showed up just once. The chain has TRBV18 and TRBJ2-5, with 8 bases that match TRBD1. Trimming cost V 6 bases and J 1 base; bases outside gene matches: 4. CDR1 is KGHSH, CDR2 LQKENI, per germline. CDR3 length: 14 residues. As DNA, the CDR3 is TGTGCCAGCTCCACAGGGGGGACCCAAGAGACCCAGTACTTC. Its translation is CASSTGGTQETQYF.

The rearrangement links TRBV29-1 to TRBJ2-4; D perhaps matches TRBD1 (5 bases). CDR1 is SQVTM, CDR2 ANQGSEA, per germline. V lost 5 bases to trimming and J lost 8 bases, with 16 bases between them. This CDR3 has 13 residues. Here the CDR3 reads CSVSFGGADIQYF. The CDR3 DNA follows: TGCAGCGTTTCTTTTGGTGGGGCGGACATTCAGTACTTC. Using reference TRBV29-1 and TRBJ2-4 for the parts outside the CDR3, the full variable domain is SAVISQKPSRDICQRGTSLTIQCQVDSQVTMMFWYRQQPGQSLTLIATANQGSEATYESGFVIDKFPISRPNLTFSTLTVSNMSPEDSSIYLCSVSFGGADIQYFGAGTRLSVL.

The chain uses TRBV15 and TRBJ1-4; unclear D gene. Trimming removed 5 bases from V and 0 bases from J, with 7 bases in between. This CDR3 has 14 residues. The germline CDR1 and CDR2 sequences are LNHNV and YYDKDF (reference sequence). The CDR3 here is CATSPRSTNEKLFF. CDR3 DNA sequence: TGTGCCACCAGCCCCAGGTCAACTAATGAAAAACTGTTTTTT.

The CDR3 region is CASSSAATHNEQFF. The CDR3 DNA sequence: TGTGCCAGCAGCTCTGCCGCAACTCACAATGAGCAGTTCTTC. The J gene is TRBJ2-1, the V gene TRBV11-2; no firm D call. Trimming took off 4 bases at V and 5 bases at J, with 12 bases between the two ends. The germline V gene encodes CDR1 SGHAT and CDR2 FQNNGV. This CDR3 is built from 14 residues.

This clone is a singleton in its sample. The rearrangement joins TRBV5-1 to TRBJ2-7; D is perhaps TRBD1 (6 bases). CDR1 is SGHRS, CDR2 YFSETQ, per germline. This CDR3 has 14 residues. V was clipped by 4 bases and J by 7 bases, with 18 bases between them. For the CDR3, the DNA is TGCGCCAGCAGCATAAACAGGGATAGGGGAGAGCAGTACTTC. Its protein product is CASSINRDRGEQYF. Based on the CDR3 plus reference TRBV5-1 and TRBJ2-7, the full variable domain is KAGVTQTPRYLIKTRGQQVTLSCSPISGHRSVSWYQQTPGQGLQFLFEYFSETQRNKGNFPGRFSGRQFSNSRSEMNVSTLELGDSALYLCASSINRDRGEQYFGPGTRLTVT.

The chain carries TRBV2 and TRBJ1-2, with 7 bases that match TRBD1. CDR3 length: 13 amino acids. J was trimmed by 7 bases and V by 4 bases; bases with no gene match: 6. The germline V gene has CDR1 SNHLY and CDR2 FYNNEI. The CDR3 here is CASSGQGVGGYTF. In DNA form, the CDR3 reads TGTGCCAGCAGTGGACAGGGCGTCGGTGGCTACACCTTC.

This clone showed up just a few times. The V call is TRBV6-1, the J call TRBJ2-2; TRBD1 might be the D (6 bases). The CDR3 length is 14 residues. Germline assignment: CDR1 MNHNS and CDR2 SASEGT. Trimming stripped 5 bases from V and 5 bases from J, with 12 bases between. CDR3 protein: CASSQEGGTGELFF. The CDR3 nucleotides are TGTGCCAGCAGTCAGGAAGGGGGAACCGGGGAGCTGTTTTTT.

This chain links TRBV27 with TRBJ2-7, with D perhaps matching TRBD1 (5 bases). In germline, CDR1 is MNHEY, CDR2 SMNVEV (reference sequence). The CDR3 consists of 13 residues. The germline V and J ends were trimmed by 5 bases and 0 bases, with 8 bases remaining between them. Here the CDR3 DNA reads TGTGCCAGCAGTGGAGACAGCTCCTACGAGCAGTACTTC. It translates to CASSGDSSYEQYF.

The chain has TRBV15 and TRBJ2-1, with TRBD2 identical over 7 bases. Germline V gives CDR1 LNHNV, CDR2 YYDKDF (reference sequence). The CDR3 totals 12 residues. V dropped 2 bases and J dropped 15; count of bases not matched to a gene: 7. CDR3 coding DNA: TGTGCCACCAGCAGAAGGAGGGACTACGCGTTCTTC. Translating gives CATSRRRDYAFF.

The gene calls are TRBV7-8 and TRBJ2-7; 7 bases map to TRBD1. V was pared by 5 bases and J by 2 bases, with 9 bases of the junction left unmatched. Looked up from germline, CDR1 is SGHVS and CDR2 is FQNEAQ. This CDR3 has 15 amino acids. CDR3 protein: CASSPPRTGPYEQYF. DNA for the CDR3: TGTGCCAGCAGCCCTCCACGGACAGGCCCCTACGAGCAGTACTTC.

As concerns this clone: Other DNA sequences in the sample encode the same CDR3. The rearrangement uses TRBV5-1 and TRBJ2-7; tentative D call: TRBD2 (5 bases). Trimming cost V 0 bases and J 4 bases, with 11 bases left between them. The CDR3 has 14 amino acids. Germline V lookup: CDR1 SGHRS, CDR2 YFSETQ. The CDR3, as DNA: TGCGCCAGCAGCTTGGATCCGTCGGGATACGAGCAGTACTTC. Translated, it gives CASSLDPSGYEQYF.

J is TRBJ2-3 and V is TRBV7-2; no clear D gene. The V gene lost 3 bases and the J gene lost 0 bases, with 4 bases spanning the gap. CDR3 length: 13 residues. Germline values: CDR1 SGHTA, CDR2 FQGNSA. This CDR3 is CASSFGSTDTQYF. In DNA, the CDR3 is TGTGCCAGCAGCTTTGGCAGCACAGATACGCAGTATTTT. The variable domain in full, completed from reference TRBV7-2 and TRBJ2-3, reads GAGVSQSPSNKVTEKGKDVELRCDPISGHTALYWYRQSLGQGLEFLIYFQGNSAPDKSGLPSDRFSAERTGGSVSTLTIQRTQQEDSAVYLCASSFGSTDTQYFGPGTRLTVL.

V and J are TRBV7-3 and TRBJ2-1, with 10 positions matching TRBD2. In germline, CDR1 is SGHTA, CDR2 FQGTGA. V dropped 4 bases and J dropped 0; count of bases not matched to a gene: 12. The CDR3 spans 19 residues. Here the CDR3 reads CASSSEASGGLSSYNEQFF. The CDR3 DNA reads TGTGCCAGCAGCTCCGAGGCTAGCGGGGGCCTAAGCTCCTACAATGAGCAGTTCTTC.